These 15 T cell receptor beta chains were sequenced from one sample in a study of T cell changes during pregnancy in multiple sclerosis. The method was immunoSEQ multiplex PCR; TCRdb's version includes in-frame clones alone and lacks a portion of them. The sample holds 80,000 or so clones, 94% seen once. The specimen comprised peripheral blood, sampled in the second trimester of pregnancy. The source is a female donor in good health, enrolled as a control in a pregnancy study.

The J gene is TRBJ1-4, the V gene TRBV7-9; D is perhaps TRBD1 (6 bases). V dropped 4 bases and J dropped 5 bases, with 11 bases sitting between them. In germline, CDR1 is SEHNR, CDR2 FQNEAQ (reference sequence). The length of the CDR3 is 14 residues. Here the CDR3 DNA reads TGTGCCAGCAGCTACCAGGGGCGAAATGAAAAACTGTTTTTT. It yields the protein CASSYQGRNEKLFF.

CDR3 residues: CASSMVPRGAYGYTF. The CDR3 coding sequence is TGTGCCAGTAGTATGGTCCCCAGGGGGGCCTATGGCTACACCTTC. V is TRBV19 and J is TRBJ1-2, with TRBD1 matching 7 bases. Germline V gives CDR1 LNHDA, CDR2 SQIVND (reference sequence). Germline trimming cut 3 bases from V and 4 bases from J; bases unmatched to any gene: 8. This CDR3 is 15 amino acids long. The variable domain in full, completed from reference TRBV19 and TRBJ1-2, reads DGGITQSPKYLFRKEGQNVTLSCEQNLNHDAMYWYRQDPGQGLRLIYYSQIVNDFQKGDIAEGYSVSREKKESFPLTVTSAQKNPTAFYLCASSMVPRGAYGYTFGSGTRLTVV.

The chain joins TRBV28 to TRBJ2-7, with 8 bases that match TRBD2. The CDR3 is 15 amino acids. CDR1 and CDR2 from the germline V gene are MDHEN and SYDVKM. V lost 4 bases to trimming and J lost 1 base; unmatched junction nucleotides: 6. CDR3 bases: TGTGCCAGCAGTTCCCCGGGACTAGGTTCCTACGAGCAGTACTTC. It codes for CASSSPGLGSYEQYF.

This rearrangement joins TRBV19 to TRBJ2-7; 9 bases line up with TRBD1. This CDR3 contains 15 residues. Trimming removed 6 bases from V and 2 bases from J; junction bases left unmatched: 8. Germline V gene data show CDR1 as LNHDA and CDR2 as SQIVND (reference sequence). The CDR3 sequence is CASSLTGGLTYEQYF. CDR3 DNA sequence: TGTGCCAGTAGCCTGACAGGGGGGCTTACCTACGAGCAGTACTTC.

This clone occurred a few times. The chain links TRBV6-6 to TRBJ1-2; TRBD1 might be the D (6 bases). The CDR3 has 15 residues. V was clipped by 0 bases and J by 4 bases, with 12 bases between them. Per the germline V gene, CDR1 is MNHNY and CDR2 is SVGAGI (reference sequence). The CDR3 coding sequence is TGTGCCAGCAGTTACTCGAGACAGGTCAGCTATGGCTACACCTTC. Residues: CASSYSRQVSYGYTF.

This chain links TRBV5-8 with TRBJ1-2; D is unresolved. Trimming cost V 4 bases and J 1 base, with 11 bases left between them. Germline loops: CDR1 SGHTS, CDR2 YDEGEE. There are 14 residues in the CDR3. CDR3: CASSPPNINYGYTF. Here the CDR3 DNA reads TGTGCCAGCAGCCCCCCGAACATTAACTATGGCTACACCTTC.

The V gene is TRBV27, the J gene TRBJ2-2; TRBD2 aligns across 9 bases. CDR1 is MNHEY, CDR2 SMNVEV, per germline (reference sequence). The CDR3 runs 17 residues. The V gene end was trimmed by 5 bases and the J gene end by 4 bases; junction bases not matched to a gene: 11. Here the CDR3 DNA reads TGTGCCAGCAGTCCGCGGTTAGCGGGAGTTCCCACCGGGGAGCTGTTTTTT. Encoded protein: CASSPRLAGVPTGELFF.

The V and J genes are TRBV5-1 and TRBJ2-7, with D possibly matching TRBD1 (6 bases). Trimming took 3 bases from V and 3 from J, leaving 13 bases between them. Germline loops: CDR1 SGHRS, CDR2 YFSETQ. This CDR3 has 14 residues. CDR3 nucleotides: TGCGCCAGCAGCTGGGACACCCACCTCTACGAGCAGTACTTC. This codes for CASSWDTHLYEQYF.

This chain uses TRBV7-2 with TRBJ2-7, with 8 bases matching TRBD2. The CDR3 is 14 amino acids. With V trimmed by 4 bases and J by 7 bases, 9 bases remained unmatched. The germline CDR1 and CDR2 sequences are SGHTA and FQGNSA. The CDR3: CASSSISGSREQYF. CDR3 DNA: TGTGCCAGCAGCTCGATAAGCGGGAGTCGGGAGCAGTACTTC. Complete variable domain (other parts from reference TRBV7-2 and TRBJ2-7): GAGVSQSPSNKVTEKGKDVELRCDPISGHTALYWYRQSLGQGLEFLIYFQGNSAPDKSGLPSDRFSAERTGGSVSTLTIQRTQQEDSAVYLCASSSISGSREQYFGPGTRLTVT.

In nucleotides, the CDR3 is TGTGCCAGCAGTGAAGACAGCTCTGGGGCCAACGTCCTGACTTTC. Protein: CASSEDSSGANVLTF. The chain uses TRBV6-1 and TRBJ2-6; unclear D gene. Trimming left V 1 base short and J 0 bases short, with 4 bases between. The CDR3 spans 15 residues. Germline V gives CDR1 MNHNS, CDR2 SASEGT.

This sequence joins TRBV29-1 and TRBJ2-7, with D perhaps matching TRBD2 (5 bases). The CDR3 is 12 amino acids. The V end lost 4 bases, the J end lost 6 bases, and 13 bases lay between the germline ends. Germline V CDR1 and CDR2: SQVTM, ANQGSEA. As DNA, the CDR3 is TGCAGCGTTGTAGGAGGAAGAGGCGAGCAGTACTTC. The encoded protein is CSVVGGRGEQYF.

V is TRBV28 and J is TRBJ2-2, with 9 positions matching TRBD2. Trimming took 2 bases from V and 5 from J; bases not matched to a gene: 9. This CDR3 has 17 residues. Germline lookup yields CDR1 MDHEN and CDR2 SYDVKM. CDR3 residues: CASSLPLTSGDTGELFF. Here the CDR3 DNA reads TGTGCCAGCAGTTTACCTCTGACTAGCGGAGATACCGGGGAGCTGTTTTTT.

The chain couples TRBV6-1 to TRBJ2-7, with 8 bases fitting TRBD1. V dropped 7 bases and J dropped 4; count of bases not matched to a gene: 9. Germline V gene lookup returns CDR1 MNHNS and CDR2 SASEGT. This CDR3 has 14 amino acids. The CDR3 nucleotides are TGTGCCAGCACAGACAGGGGCGAGTCTTACGAGCAGTACTTC. It encodes CASTDRGESYEQYF.

The chain employs TRBV21-1 and TRBJ1-2. TRBV21-1 is tagged as a pseudogene. The CDR3 consists of 15 residues. CDR3 region: CASSPSGESHYGYTF. Written as DNA, the CDR3 is TGTGCCAGCAGCCCGTCGGGGGAGTCGCACTATGGCTACACCTTC.

V usage is TRBV2 and J usage is TRBJ2-5; tentatively, D is TRBD2 (6 bases). Trimming removed 6 bases from V and 1 base from J, with 9 bases in between. Germline CDR1 is SNHLY and CDR2 is FYNNEI. The CDR3 has 13 residues. The CDR3 spells CASRGGIQETQYF. The CDR3 DNA is TGTGCCAGCAGGGGGGGTATCCAAGAGACCCAGTACTTC.